This TCR beta chain was obtained from a study of CD8+ T cells in alopecia areata. Study details: Treatment comprised oral tofacitinib, 5 to 10 mg twice daily, in treated patients. Patients took tofacitinib for 6 to 18 months, followed by 6 drug-free months.

cDNA serving as the sequencing template came from extracted, reverse transcribed RNA. Generated by immunoSEQ multiplex PCR, the TCRdb table keeps only in-frame clones and is missing some. The sample lists 120,000 or so clones, approximately 57% occurring once. Treatment in this sample: oral pan-JAK inhibitor, 5-10 mg twice daily. Lesional scalp punch biopsies and peripheral blood came from alopecia areata patients. The V end was cut by 3 bases, the J end by 8 bases, with 13 bases between. Germline-derived CDR1 and CDR2 are LNHDA and SQIVND (reference sequence). The CDR3 consists of 13 residues. The sequence was collected from a human donor with alopecia areata. The chain couples TRBV19 to TRBJ1-2; D uncertain. Source: CD4+ T cells sorted from blood, taken at week 4, from a patient treated with tofacitinib. Here the CDR3 reads CASSMREPYGYTF. CDR3 DNA: TGTGCCAGTAGTATGAGGGAACCTTACGGCTACACCTTC.